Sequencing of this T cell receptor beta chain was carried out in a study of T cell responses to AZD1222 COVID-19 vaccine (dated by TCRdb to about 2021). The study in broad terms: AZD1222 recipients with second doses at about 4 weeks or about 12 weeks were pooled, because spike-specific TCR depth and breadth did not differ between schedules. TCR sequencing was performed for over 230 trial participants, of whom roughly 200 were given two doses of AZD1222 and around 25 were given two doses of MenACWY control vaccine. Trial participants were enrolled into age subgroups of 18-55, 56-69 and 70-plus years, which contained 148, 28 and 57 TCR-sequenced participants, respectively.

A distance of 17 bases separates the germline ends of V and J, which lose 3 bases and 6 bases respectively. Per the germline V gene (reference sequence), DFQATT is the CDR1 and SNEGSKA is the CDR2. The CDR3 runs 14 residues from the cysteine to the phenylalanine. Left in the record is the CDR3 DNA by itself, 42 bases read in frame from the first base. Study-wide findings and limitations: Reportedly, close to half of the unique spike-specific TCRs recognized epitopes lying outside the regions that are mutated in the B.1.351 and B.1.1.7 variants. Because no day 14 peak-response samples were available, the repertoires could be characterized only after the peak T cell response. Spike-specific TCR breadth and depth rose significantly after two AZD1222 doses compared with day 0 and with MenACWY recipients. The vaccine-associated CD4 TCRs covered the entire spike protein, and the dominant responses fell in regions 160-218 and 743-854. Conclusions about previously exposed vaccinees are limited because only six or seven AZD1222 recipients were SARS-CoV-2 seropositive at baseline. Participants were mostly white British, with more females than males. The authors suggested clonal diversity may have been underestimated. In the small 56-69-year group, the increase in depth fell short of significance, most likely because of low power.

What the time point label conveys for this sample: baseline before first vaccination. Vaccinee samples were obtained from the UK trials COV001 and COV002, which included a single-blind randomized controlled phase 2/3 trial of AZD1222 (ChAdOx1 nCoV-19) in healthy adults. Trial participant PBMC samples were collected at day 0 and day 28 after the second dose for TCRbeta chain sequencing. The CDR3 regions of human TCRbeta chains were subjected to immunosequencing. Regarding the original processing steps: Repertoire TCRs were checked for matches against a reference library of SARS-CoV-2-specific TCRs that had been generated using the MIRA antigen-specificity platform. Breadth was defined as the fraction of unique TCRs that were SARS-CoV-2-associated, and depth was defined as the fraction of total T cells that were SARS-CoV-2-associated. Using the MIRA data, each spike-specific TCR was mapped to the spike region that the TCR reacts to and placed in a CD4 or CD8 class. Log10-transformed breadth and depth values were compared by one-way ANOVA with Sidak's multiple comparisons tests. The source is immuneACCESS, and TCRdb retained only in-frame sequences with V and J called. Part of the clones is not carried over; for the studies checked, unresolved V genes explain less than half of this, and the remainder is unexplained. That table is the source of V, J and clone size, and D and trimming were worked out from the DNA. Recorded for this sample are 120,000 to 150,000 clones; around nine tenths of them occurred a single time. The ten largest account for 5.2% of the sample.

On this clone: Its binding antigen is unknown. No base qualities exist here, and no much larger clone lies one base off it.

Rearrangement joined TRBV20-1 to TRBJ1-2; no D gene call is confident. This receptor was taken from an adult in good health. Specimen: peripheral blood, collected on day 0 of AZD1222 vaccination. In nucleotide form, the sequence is TGCAGTGCTAGTTCTGCCAGACACTGGAATGGCTACACCTTC. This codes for CSASSARHWNGYTF.